Listed here is a single T cell receptor (beta chain). Its binding antigen is unknown. The input lacks base qualities; no much larger clone sits a single base away. This record belongs to a study of graft-versus-host responses after intestinal transplantation (dated by TCRdb to the early 2020s). For the study in its entirety: Recipients received multivisceral, liver-intestinal, or isolated intestinal transplants. Donor T cell macrochimerism was defined as a peak of at least 4% donor T cells among recipient peripheral blood mononuclear cells. Bulk TCR-beta CDR3 sequencing was used to track graft-versus-host and host-versus-graft alloreactive T cell clones in the graft, circulation and bone marrow after intestinal transplantation. Anti-thymocyte globulin induction was given to all recipients, followed by maintenance tacrolimus and steroids for two to three years. Samples from a few later patients were sequenced in-house on an Illumina MiSeq with MiXCR processing rather than by the commercial service. Alloreactive clones were identified by sequencing pre-transplant mixed lymphocyte reaction products and comparing them with unstimulated pre-transplant donor and recipient T cells. Of the 20 to 30 intestinal transplant recipients enrolled in the cohort, one of whom was a retransplant, a few patients without pretransplant specimens were excluded. Study-wide findings and limitations: Conclusions were limited by the relatively low number and heterogeneity of intestinal transplant patients. Early after transplant, peak levels of circulating GvH clones were associated with declines in HvG clones. GvH clones were detected in recipient bone marrow, and some appeared earlier in ileal mucosa or blood, consistent with an intestinal mucosal origin. Patients with donor T cell macrochimerism had high GvH to HvG T cell clonal ratios in their allografts.

Libraries came from the immunoSEQ multiplex PCR assay. Adaptive Biotechnologies carried out high-throughput TCR-beta CDR3 sequencing of genomic DNA for most patients. On the authors' methods: Adaptive's ImmunoSEQ software was the source of the TCR sequencing data for fewer than 20 patients, while a few other patients were processed with MiXCR and VDJtools. Because the origin of CDR3 nucleotide sequences shared between donor and recipient could not be assigned, those sequences were removed. At least 2-fold expansion over unstimulated cells and a minimum CFSE-low frequency of 0.002% (template counts) or 0.001% (read counts) were required for clones to be classified as alloreactive. Mappable clones were those detected in sequenced pre-transplant spleen, lymph node, or MLR CFSE-low populations of the donor or recipient. Cumulative frequency of alloreactive clones was calculated as a percentage of all sequences weighted by copy number. Imported from immuneACCESS, the table was reduced by TCRdb to in-frame sequences with V and J called. These copies leave out some clones; in studies compared against another copy, an unresolved V gene accounts for under half, and the cause of the remainder is not known. V and J calls plus clone size are reproduced from that table; the DNA served to infer D and trimming. This sample comprises roughly 50,000 clones, less than 95% of them detected only once. The ten largest clones take up 5% to 7% of the sample.

CDR1 is given as MGHRA and CDR2 as YSYEKL, both from the germline V gene. At the junction V is shortened by 2 bases and J by 0 bases, with 8 bases in between. The CDR3 contains 14 residues, cysteine and phenylalanine counted. Left in the record is the CDR3 DNA by itself, 42 bases read in frame from the first base. In the first month after transplant, blood samples were collected up to 4 times, and after that at least monthly when available. The chain couples TRBV4-1 to TRBJ2-7; the D match is possibly TRBD1 or TRBD2, with 5 bases aligned in each. This TCR derives from a human patient who received an intestinal transplant, so some T cells may come from the graft donor. Material: PBMCs, obtained roughly 95 weeks after intestinal transplant. The encoded CDR3 is CASSQRDGSYEQYF. The DNA reads TGCGCCAGCAGCCAACGGGACGGCTCCTACGAGCAGTACTTC.